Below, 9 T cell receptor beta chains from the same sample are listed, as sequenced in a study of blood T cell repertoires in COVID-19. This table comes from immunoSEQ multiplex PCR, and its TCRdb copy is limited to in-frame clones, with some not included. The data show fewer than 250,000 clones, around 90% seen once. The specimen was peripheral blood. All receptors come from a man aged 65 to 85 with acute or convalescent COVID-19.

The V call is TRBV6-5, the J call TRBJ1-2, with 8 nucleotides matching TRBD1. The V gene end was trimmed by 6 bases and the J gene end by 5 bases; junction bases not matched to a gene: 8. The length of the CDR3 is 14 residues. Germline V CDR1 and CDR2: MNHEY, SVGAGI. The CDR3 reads CASSQQGDLYGYTF. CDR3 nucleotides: TGTGCCAGCAGCCAACAGGGGGATCTTTATGGCTACACCTTC.

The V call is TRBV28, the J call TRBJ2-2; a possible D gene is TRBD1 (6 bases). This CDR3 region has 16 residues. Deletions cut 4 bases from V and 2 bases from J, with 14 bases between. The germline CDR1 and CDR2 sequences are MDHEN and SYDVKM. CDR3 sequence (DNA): TGTGCCAGCAGTTCCCCGGGACATCCAAACACCGGGGAGCTGTTTTTT. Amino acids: CASSSPGHPNTGELFF.

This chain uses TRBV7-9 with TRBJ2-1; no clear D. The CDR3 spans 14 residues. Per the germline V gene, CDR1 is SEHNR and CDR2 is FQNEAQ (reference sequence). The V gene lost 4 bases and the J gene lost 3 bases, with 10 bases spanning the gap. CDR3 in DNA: TGTGCCAGCAGCTCCCTGGCTCTCTACAATGAGCAGTTCTTC. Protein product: CASSSLALYNEQFF.

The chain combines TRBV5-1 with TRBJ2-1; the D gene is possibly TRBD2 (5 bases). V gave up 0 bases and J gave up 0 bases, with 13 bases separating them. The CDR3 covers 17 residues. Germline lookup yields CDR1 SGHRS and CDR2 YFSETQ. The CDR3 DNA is TGCGCCAGCAGCTTGGCCTCGGGGTTGAGCTCCTACAATGAGCAGTTCTTC. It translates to CASSLASGLSSYNEQFF.

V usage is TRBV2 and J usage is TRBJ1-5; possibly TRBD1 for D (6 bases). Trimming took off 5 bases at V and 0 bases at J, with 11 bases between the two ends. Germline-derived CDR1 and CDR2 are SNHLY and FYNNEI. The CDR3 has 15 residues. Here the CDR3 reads CASSPQGSSNQPQHF. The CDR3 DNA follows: TGTGCCAGCAGTCCCCAGGGGAGTAGCAATCAGCCCCAGCATTTT. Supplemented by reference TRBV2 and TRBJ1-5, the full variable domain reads EPEVTQTPSHQVTQMGQEVILRCVPISNHLYFYWYRQILGQKVEFLVSFYNNEISEKSEIFDDQFSVERPDGSNFTLKIRSTKLEDSAMYFCASSPQGSSNQPQHFGDGTRLSIL.

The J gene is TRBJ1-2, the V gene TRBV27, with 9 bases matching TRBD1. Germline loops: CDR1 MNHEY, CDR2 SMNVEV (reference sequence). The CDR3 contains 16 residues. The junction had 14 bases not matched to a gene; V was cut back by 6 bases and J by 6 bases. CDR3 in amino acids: CASRISVQWTGDGYTF. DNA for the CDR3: TGTGCCAGCAGAATTTCCGTACAGTGGACAGGGGATGGCTACACCTTC.

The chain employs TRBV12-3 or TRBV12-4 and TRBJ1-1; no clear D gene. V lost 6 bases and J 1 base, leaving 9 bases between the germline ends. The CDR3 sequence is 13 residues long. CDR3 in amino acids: CASSRTPNTEAFF. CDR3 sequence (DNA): TGTGCCAGCAGCCGCACACCGAACACTGAAGCTTTCTTT.

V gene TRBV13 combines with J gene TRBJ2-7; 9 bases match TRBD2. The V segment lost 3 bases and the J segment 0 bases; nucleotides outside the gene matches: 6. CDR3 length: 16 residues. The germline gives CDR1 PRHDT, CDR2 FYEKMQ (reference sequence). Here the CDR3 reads CASSFPTSGSSYEQYF. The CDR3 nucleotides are TGTGCCAGCAGCTTCCCGACTAGCGGCAGCTCCTACGAGCAGTACTTC.

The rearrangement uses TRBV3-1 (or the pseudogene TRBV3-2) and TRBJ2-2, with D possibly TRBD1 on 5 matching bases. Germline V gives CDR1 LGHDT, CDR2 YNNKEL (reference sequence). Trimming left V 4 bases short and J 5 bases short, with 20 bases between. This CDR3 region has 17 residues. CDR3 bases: TGTGCCAGCAGCCCAGAAAGGGGCCTAGTGAGTACCGGGGAGCTGTTTTTT. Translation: CASSPERGLVSTGELFF.